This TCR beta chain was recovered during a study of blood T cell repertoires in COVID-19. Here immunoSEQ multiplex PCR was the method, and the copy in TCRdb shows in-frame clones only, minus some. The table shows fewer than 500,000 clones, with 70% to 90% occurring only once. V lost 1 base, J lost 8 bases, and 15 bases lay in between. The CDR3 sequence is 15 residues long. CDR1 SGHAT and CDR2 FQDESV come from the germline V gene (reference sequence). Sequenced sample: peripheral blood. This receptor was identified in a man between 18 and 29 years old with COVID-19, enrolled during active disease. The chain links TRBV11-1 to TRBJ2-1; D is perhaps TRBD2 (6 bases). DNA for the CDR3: TGTGCCAGCAGCTTAGTTGTTGCGGGGACCTATGAGCAGTTCTTC. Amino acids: CASSLVVAGTYEQFF.